This T cell receptor beta chain was sequenced in a study of blood T cell repertoires in COVID-19. At the level of the study: Italy, Spain and the United States were the sources of the convalescent and acute COVID-19 samples. T cells, B-cell-depleted T cells, or PBMCs supplied cDNA or gDNA.

The CDR3 spans 15 residues. Germline V lookup: CDR1 KGHSH, CDR2 LQKENI. The V gene end was trimmed by 4 bases and the J gene end by 2 bases; junction bases not matched to a gene: 5. In the original processing: Quantification of nucleated cells was approximated via reference gene primer amplification. Assay: immunoSEQ multiplex PCR; the TCRdb copy retains only in-frame clones and omits some. That table is the source of V, J and clone size, and D and trimming were worked out from the DNA. Here the sample spans about 310,000 clones, 70% to 90% being singletons. This sequence was found in a woman between 50 and 59 years old who had recovered from COVID-19. The chain is built from TRBV18 and TRBJ2-3; 8 nucleotides match TRBD2. Sequencing was performed on peripheral blood. CDR3 in DNA: TGTGCCAGCTCACTACGGACTAGCTCCACAGATACGCAGTATTTT. It specifies CASSLRTSSTDTQYF.